This TCR beta chain originates from a study of shared T cell receptors in the human thymus. Sequencing used immunoSEQ multiplex PCR; TCRdb keeps in-frame clones, though not all of them. The sample shows 500,000 to 750,000 clones, around nine tenths of them seen only once. In germline, CDR1 is LGHNA, CDR2 YSLEER. This CDR3 contains 17 residues. The V gene lost 0 bases and the J gene lost 0 bases, with 15 bases spanning the gap. This sample was also put to use in a study of human thymus T cells. That investigation notes: Healthy Finnish infants undergoing corrective surgery for congenital heart defects provided the donor material. Thymus was obtained from resections taken during corrective heart surgery. Related reports documented highly overlapping thymic repertoires among unrelated individuals.

Sequencing was performed on thymocytes. The chain joins TRBV4-3 to TRBJ2-7; D uncertain. The source of this sequence is a boy in the first two years of life with a congenital heart defect. The CDR3 protein is CASSQDTKRRSSYEQYF. CDR3 DNA sequence: TGCGCCAGCAGCCAAGATACCAAGAGGCGGAGCTCCTACGAGCAGTACTTC.